This entry lists 23 T cell receptor beta chains sequenced from one sample in a study of T cell repertoires in cytomegalovirus infection. TCRdb used MiXCR to reprocess the reads, holding one entry per CDR3 protein. The sample has roughly 250,000 distinct CDR3 sequences, roughly 22% seen once; the top ten hold about 18%. Sequencing was carried out using CD8+ T cells from PBMCs. The origin of the receptors is a human donor in good health (CMV status not recorded). Some clones in this sample may be carry-over from other donors' samples.

This clonotype was counted ten times or more. The gene calls are TRBV7-6 and TRBJ2-5, with 8 bases fitting TRBD1. Germline loops: CDR1 SGHVS, CDR2 FNYEAQ. After removal of 5 bases from V and 1 base from J, the junction contained 3 bases not matched to a gene. This CDR3 has 14 residues. As DNA, the CDR3 is TGTGCCAGCAGCAGAGGGACAGGCCAAGAGACCCAGTACTTC. Translation: CASSRGTGQETQYF.

This clonotype occurred a few times. The chain links TRBV28 to TRBJ2-3; no clear D gene. This CDR3 region has 13 residues. Germline V lookup: CDR1 MDHEN, CDR2 SYDVKM. The ends were cut back, 5 bases at V and 2 bases at J, with 8 bases in the middle. The DNA of the CDR3 is TGTGCCAGCAGTCGGACCCCCACAGATACGCAGTATTTT. This translates into CASSRTPTDTQYF.

The table lists this clonotype with a few counts. This CDR3 is CSARGRVDRAPYNSPLHF. The CDR3 nucleotides are TGCAGTGCTAGAGGCAGGGTGGACAGGGCCCCCTATAATTCACCCCTCCACTTT. The chain employs TRBV20-1 and TRBJ1-6; 8 bases line up with TRBD1. The germline CDR1 and CDR2 sequences are DFQATT and SNEGSKA (reference sequence). V dropped 1 base and J dropped 2; count of bases not matched to a gene: 10. The length of the CDR3 is 18 residues.

This clonotype occurred a few times. The rearrangement uses TRBV7-9 and TRBJ2-1; D may be TRBD2 (6 bases). Germline-derived CDR1 and CDR2 are SEHNR and FQNEAQ (reference sequence). V was cut by 6 bases and J by 5 bases, with 8 bases left in between. The CDR3 spans 12 residues. CDR3 sequence: CASRRGDNEQFF. The CDR3 region has the DNA TGTGCCAGCAGGCGGGGAGACAATGAGCAGTTCTTC.

V is TRBV2 and J is TRBJ2-2; D might be TRBD1 or TRBD2, each matching 5 bases. Germline V gene data show CDR1 as SNHLY and CDR2 as FYNNEI. Deletions cut 5 bases from V and 7 bases from J, with 14 bases between. The CDR3 extends over 14 amino acids. Here the CDR3 reads CASSKGTVHGELFF. In DNA, the CDR3 is TGTGCCAGCAGTAAAGGGACGGTCCACGGGGAGCTGTTTTTT.

Many counts were recorded for this clonotype. The V call is TRBV7-3, the J call TRBJ2-6; no firm D call. The CDR3 is 16 residues long. Germline loops: CDR1 SGHTA, CDR2 FQGTGA. Trimming cost V 5 bases and J 3 bases, with 14 bases left between them. The CDR3 DNA sequence: TGTGCCAGCAGCCCTTGGGGTAGAAGTGGGGCCAACGTCCTGACTTTC. Amino acid sequence: CASSPWGRSGANVLTF.

This clonotype was counted only a few times. The chain carries TRBV19 and TRBJ2-1, with D possibly matching TRBD2 (7 bases). With 3 bases removed from V and 4 bases from J, the gap between germline ends came to 13 bases. Germline values: CDR1 LNHDA, CDR2 SQIVND (reference sequence). This CDR3 comprises 15 residues. CDR3 DNA: TGTGCCAGTAGTATTGAAGGGGGGGGATACAATGAGCAGTTCTTC. Translated: CASSIEGGGYNEQFF.

This chain uses TRBV20-1 with TRBJ2-3, with TRBD1 matching 7 bases. This CDR3 has 16 amino acids. After removal of 3 bases from V and 0 bases from J, the junction contained 9 bases not matched to a gene. From germline, CDR1 is DFQATT and CDR2 SNEGSKA (reference sequence). The CDR3 loop is CSARGLTGPSTDTQYF. The CDR3 bases are TGCAGTGCTAGGGGCCTGACAGGGCCCAGCACAGATACGCAGTATTTT.

V and J are TRBV9 and TRBJ2-3; D ambiguous. CDR3 length: 13 amino acids. V lost 0 bases to trimming and J lost 2 bases, with 4 bases between them. Germline V gene data show CDR1 as SGDLS and CDR2 as YYNGEE. Here the CDR3 DNA reads TGTGCCAGCAGCGTAGGGCTCACAGATACGCAGTATTTT. This sequence encodes CASSVGLTDTQYF.

The chain carries TRBV28 and TRBJ1-5; D is uncertain. Germline V lookup: CDR1 MDHEN, CDR2 SYDVKM. This CDR3 region has 14 residues. The V end was cut by 4 bases, the J end by 3 bases, with 10 bases between. In DNA, the CDR3 is TGTGCCAGCAGTTGGACGATGATCAATCAGCCCCAGCATTTT. Amino acids: CASSWTMINQPQHF.

This clonotype was picked up many times. This chain links TRBV13 with TRBJ2-3, with D perhaps assigned TRBD1 or TRBD2 (6 bases each). Germline-derived CDR1 and CDR2 are PRHDT and FYEKMQ (reference sequence). V was cut by 2 bases and J by 5 bases, with 11 bases left in between. The CDR3 contains 14 residues. DNA for the CDR3: TGTGCCAGCAGCTTAACGGGGGCTGGAGATACGCAGTATTTT. It translates to CASSLTGAGDTQYF.

This clonotype occurred many times. The rearrangement uses TRBV27 and TRBJ1-2; D is undetermined. Germline values: CDR1 MNHEY, CDR2 SMNVEV (reference sequence). Trimming pared 5 bases from V and 2 bases from J, leaving 15 bases between. There are 15 residues in the CDR3. The chain's CDR3 is CASSPRGSSNYGYTF. The CDR3 DNA reads TGTGCCAGCAGTCCCCGTGGCAGTTCAAACTATGGCTACACCTTC.

V usage is TRBV11-1 and J usage is TRBJ2-1, with D possibly TRBD1 on 6 matching bases. V was clipped by 5 bases and J by 5 bases, with 19 bases between them. Germline V gene sequence: CDR1 SGHAT, CDR2 FQDESV (reference sequence). The CDR3 consists of 16 residues. The CDR3 bases are TGTGCCAGCAGCGCTAGCATAGGGGGTTACCACAATGAGCAGTTCTTC. Its translation: CASSASIGGYHNEQFF. Variable domain in full (rest from reference TRBV11-1 and TRBJ2-1): EAEVAQSPRYKITEKSQAVAFWCDPISGHATLYWYRQILGQGPELLVQFQDESVVDDSQLPKDRFSAERLKGVDSTLKIQPAELGDSAMYLCASSASIGGYHNEQFFGPGTRLTVL.

The V gene is TRBV7-9, the J gene TRBJ1-1, with 7 bases lining up with TRBD1. Losses at the gene ends were 6 bases for V and 3 bases for J; bases not matched to a gene: 13. The length of the CDR3 is 16 residues. The germline V gene encodes CDR1 SEHNR and CDR2 FQNEAQ (reference sequence). CDR3 DNA sequence: TGTGCCAGCAGGGCACAGTACGACAGGGATTACACTGAAGCTTTCTTT. Its translation: CASRAQYDRDYTEAFF.

The J gene is TRBJ1-1, the V gene TRBV28, with D maybe TRBD1 (5 bases). V was trimmed by 2 bases and J by 6 bases, leaving 7 bases between them. The CDR3 has 12 amino acids. The germline V gene has CDR1 MDHEN and CDR2 SYDVKM. In nucleotides, the CDR3 is TGTGCCAGCAGTTTAATGGGGGCTGAAGCTTTCTTT. Translation: CASSLMGAEAFF.

This clonotype was picked up many times. The rearrangement joins TRBV7-2 to TRBJ1-1; D is undetermined. The CDR3 runs 15 residues. Trimming took off 1 base at V and 2 bases at J, with 11 bases between the two ends. From germline, CDR1 is SGHTA and CDR2 FQGNSA. CDR3 nucleotide sequence: TGTGCCAGCAGCTTAGAGGCCTCGGGTAACACTGAAGCTTTCTTT. This encodes CASSLEASGNTEAFF.

This rearrangement joins TRBV5-1 to TRBJ1-1, with D possibly TRBD1 on 6 matching bases. The CDR3 is made up of 16 amino acids. V lost 1 base, J lost 0 bases, and 13 bases lay in between. CDR1 SGHRS and CDR2 YFSETQ come from the germline V gene. The CDR3 protein is CASSLFPDRLNTEAFF. CDR3 coding DNA: TGCGCCAGCAGCTTGTTCCCTGACAGGCTGAACACTGAAGCTTTCTTT.

CDR3: CASNPGGLNTEAFF. The DNA of the CDR3 is TGCGCCAGCAACCCTGGCGGGCTGAACACTGAAGCTTTCTTT. V gene TRBV4-1 combines with J gene TRBJ1-1; D is uncertain. Germline V CDR1 and CDR2: MGHRA, YSYEKL. V shed 7 bases and J shed 0 bases, with 12 bases lying between them. The CDR3 sequence is 14 residues long.

In the case of this clonotype: This may come from a read error, since a much larger clone is one base off. This chain uses TRBV25-1 with TRBJ1-1; 7 bases line up with TRBD1. Germline assignment: CDR1 MGHDK and CDR2 SYGVNS. The CDR3 covers 13 residues. The trim removed 5 bases at V and 4 bases at J, leaving 4 bases unmatched. CDR3 nucleotide sequence: TGTGCCAGCAGTTCCGGGACAGCCACTGAAGCTTTCTTT. As protein: CASSSGTATEAFF.

The chain couples TRBV29-1 to TRBJ2-5; 10 bases are shared with TRBD2. This CDR3 spans 14 amino acids. Losses at the gene ends were 2 bases for V and 5 bases for J; bases not matched to a gene: 5. Germline loops: CDR1 SQVTM, CDR2 ANQGSEA. The CDR3 nucleotides are TGCAGCGTTGAAAGCGGGGGGGTTGATGAGACCCAGTACTTC. This codes for CSVESGGVDETQYF.

This clonotype has a handful of counts. Being one base from a much bigger clone, this may be a read error. J is TRBJ2-2 and V is TRBV7-2; 10 bases are shared with TRBD1. CDR1 and CDR2 (germline): SGHTA, FQGNSA. The CDR3 consists of 14 residues. This chain's CDR3 is CAGSLGQGVWELFF. The CDR3 DNA reads as TGTGCCGGCAGCCTTGGACAGGGGGTCTGGGAGCTGTTTTTT.

The sample holds many counts of this clonotype. The chain uses TRBV7-2 and TRBJ1-3, with D uncertain. With 5 bases removed from V and 3 bases from J, the gap between germline ends came to 5 bases. From germline, CDR1 is SGHTA and CDR2 FQGNSA. The CDR3 loop spans 12 amino acids. DNA of the CDR3: TGTGCCAGCAGCCTTTTTGGAAACACCATATATTTT. Translation: CASSLFGNTIYF.

In this sample, this clonotype turned up a few times. The chain recombines TRBV2 with TRBJ1-2; 9 bases map to TRBD1. Looked up from germline, CDR1 is SNHLY and CDR2 is FYNNEI. V dropped 6 bases and J dropped 10; count of bases not matched to a gene: 6. This CDR3 is built from 12 residues. This CDR3 reads CASRGTGLDYTF. The CDR3 DNA is TGTGCCAGCAGGGGGACAGGGCTGGACTACACCTTC.